Each of the 5 T cell receptor beta chains below was sequenced from the same sample in a study of blood T cell repertoires in COVID-19 (dated by TCRdb to about 2020). Library creation used the immunoSEQ multiplex PCR assay. Entries here come from immuneACCESS through TCRdb and include only in-frame sequences with V and J called. Some clones fail to appear in such tables; in the studies checked, an unresolved V gene covers under half of the shortfall, and the cause of the remainder is unknown. In all, the sample holds around 84,000 clones, and about 88% of those were seen once. The top ten constitute 8% of the sample. Sequencing input: peripheral blood. These receptors were obtained from an elderly man with active or convalescent COVID-19.

This chain joins TRBV9 and TRBJ1-3, with D hard to call. CDR3 size: 14 residues. CDR1 SGDLS and CDR2 YYNGEE come from the germline V gene. V dropped 6 bases and J dropped 0 bases, with 10 bases sitting between them. Here the CDR3 reads CASNSGSSGNTIYF. In DNA form, the CDR3 reads TGTGCCAGCAACTCAGGAAGCTCTGGAAACACCATATATTTT.

This chain links TRBV27 with TRBJ2-1; 8 nucleotides match TRBD1. CDR3 size: 13 residues. V shed 3 bases, J shed 8 bases, and the junction held 3 bases outside the gene matches. Germline lookup yields CDR1 MNHEY and CDR2 SMNVEV (reference sequence). CDR3 nucleotides: TGTGCCAGCAGTTTTTCAGGGGGCGATGAGCAGTTCTTC. This sequence encodes CASSFSGGDEQFF.

In this sample, this clone turned up a few times. The chain employs TRBV3-1 (or the pseudogene TRBV3-2) and TRBJ2-3; TRBD2 is a possible D gene (6 bases). The CDR3 is made up of 13 amino acids. V was cut by 3 bases and J by 7 bases, with 11 bases left in between. Germline V gives CDR1 LGHDT, CDR2 YNNKEL (reference sequence). CDR3 in amino acids: CASSQVRTNTQYF. The CDR3 nucleotides are TGTGCCAGCAGCCAGGTCAGGACTAATACGCAGTATTTT.

With respect to this clone: Distinct nucleotide sequences in the sample also encode this CDR3. The rearrangement joins TRBV19 to TRBJ1-1; D gene uncertain. Per the germline V gene, CDR1 is LNHDA and CDR2 is SQIVND (reference sequence). V dropped 6 bases and J dropped 4 bases, with 12 bases sitting between them. The CDR3 sequence is 13 residues long. The CDR3 sequence: CASSFSGSTEAFF. Written as DNA, the CDR3 is TGTGCCAGTAGCTTCTCGGGGTCCACTGAAGCTTTCTTT.

The chain has TRBV2 and TRBJ2-5; the match to TRBD1 covers 9 bases. From germline, CDR1 is SNHLY and CDR2 FYNNEI. V shed 10 bases and J 2 bases; nucleotides not matched to a gene: 11. The CDR3 runs 15 residues. CDR3 protein: CANVNRGRWQETQYF. The CDR3 coding sequence is TGTGCCAACGTTAACAGGGGGCGGTGGCAAGAGACCCAGTACTTC.